This TCR beta chain was observed in a study of OX40 agonist ivuxolimab in advanced cancers. The V end lost 0 bases, the J end lost 1 base, and 16 bases lay between the germline ends. CDR1 is LGHNA and CDR2 is YSLEER in the germline V gene. CDR3 length: 18 residues. Sequencing was performed with immunoSEQ multiplex PCR; in TCRdb, only in-frame clones are kept and a portion is missing. The table lists 75,000 to 95,000 clones, about 92% of them singletons. Sample: CD4+ or CD8+ T cells sorted from blood, taken in a trial of the OX40 agonist ivuxolimab. The TCR originated in an adult with an advanced solid tumor such as melanoma, head and neck, liver or kidney cancer. The chain joins TRBV4-3 to TRBJ2-1; D not certain. The CDR3 sequence is CASSQDLARYLSYNEQFF. In DNA, the CDR3 is TGCGCCAGCAGCCAAGATCTCGCTAGGTATTTGTCCTACAATGAGCAGTTCTTC.